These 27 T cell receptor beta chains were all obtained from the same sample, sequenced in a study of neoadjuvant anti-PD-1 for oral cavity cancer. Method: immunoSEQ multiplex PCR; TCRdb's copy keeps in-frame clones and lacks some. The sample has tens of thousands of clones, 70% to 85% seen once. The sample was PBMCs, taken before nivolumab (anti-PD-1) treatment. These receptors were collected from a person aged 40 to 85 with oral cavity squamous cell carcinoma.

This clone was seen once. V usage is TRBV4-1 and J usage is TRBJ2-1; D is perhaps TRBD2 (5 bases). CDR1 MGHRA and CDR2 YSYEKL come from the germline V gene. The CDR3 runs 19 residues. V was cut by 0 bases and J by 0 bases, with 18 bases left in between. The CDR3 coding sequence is TGCGCCAGCAGCCAAGAAAGGTCCCGGCGGGTGAGCTCCTACAATGAGCAGTTCTTC. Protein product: CASSQERSRRVSSYNEQFF.

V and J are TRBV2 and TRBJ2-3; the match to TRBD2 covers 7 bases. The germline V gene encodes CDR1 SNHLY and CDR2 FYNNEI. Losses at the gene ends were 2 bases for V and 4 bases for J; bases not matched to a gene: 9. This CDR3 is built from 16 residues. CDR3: CASSERGRGSSDTQYF. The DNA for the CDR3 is TGTGCCAGCAGTGAACGAGGTCGCGGGAGTTCAGATACGCAGTATTTT.

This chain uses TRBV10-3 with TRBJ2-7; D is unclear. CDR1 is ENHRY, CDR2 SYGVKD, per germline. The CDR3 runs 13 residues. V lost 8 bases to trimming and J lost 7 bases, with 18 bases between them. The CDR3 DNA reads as TGTGCCATCTCCCCGGACCCACTTACGGAGCAGTACTTC. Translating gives CAISPDPLTEQYF.

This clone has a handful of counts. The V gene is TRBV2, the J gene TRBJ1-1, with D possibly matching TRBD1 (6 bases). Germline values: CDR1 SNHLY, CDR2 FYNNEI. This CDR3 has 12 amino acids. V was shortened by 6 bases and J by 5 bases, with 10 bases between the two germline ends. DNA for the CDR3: TGTGCCAGCAGCGCAGGGGCGACTGAAGCTTTCTTT. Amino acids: CASSAGATEAFF.

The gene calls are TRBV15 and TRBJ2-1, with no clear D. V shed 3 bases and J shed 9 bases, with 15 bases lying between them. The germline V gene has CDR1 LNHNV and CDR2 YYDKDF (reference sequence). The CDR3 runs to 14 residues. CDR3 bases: TGTGCCACCAGCAGCATAGAGGTTAGCCGTGAGCAGTTCTTC. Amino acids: CATSSIEVSREQFF.

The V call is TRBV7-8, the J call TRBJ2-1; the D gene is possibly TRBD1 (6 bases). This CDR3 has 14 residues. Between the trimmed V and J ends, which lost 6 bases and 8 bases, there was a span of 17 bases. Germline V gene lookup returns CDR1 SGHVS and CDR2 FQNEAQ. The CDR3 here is CASSQSGRGHEQFF. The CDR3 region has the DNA TGTGCCAGCAGTCAAAGTGGCAGGGGCCATGAGCAGTTCTTC. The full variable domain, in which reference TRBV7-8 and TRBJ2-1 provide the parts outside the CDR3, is GAGVSQSPRYKVAKRGQDVALRCDPISGHVSLFWYQQALGQGPEFLTYFQNEAQLDKSGLPSDRFFAERPEGSVSTLKIQRTQQEDSAVYLCASSQSGRGHEQFFGPGTRLTVL.

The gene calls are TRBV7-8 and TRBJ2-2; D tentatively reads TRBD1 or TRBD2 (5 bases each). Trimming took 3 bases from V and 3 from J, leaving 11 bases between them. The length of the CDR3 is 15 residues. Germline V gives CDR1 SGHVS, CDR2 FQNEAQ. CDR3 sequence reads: CASSFRDPYTGELFF. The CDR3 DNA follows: TGTGCCAGCAGCTTCCGGGACCCATACACCGGGGAGCTGTTTTTT. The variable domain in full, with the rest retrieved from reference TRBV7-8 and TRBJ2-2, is GAGVSQSPRYKVAKRGQDVALRCDPISGHVSLFWYQQALGQGPEFLTYFQNEAQLDKSGLPSDRFFAERPEGSVSTLKIQRTQQEDSAVYLCASSFRDPYTGELFFGEGSRLTVL.

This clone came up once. The CDR3 loop reads CASSLSFDQPQHF. The DNA for the CDR3 is TGTGCCAGCAGTTTATCGTTCGATCAGCCCCAGCATTTT. V and J are TRBV27 and TRBJ1-5, with D uncertain. With 0 bases removed from V and 5 bases from J, the gap between germline ends came to 5 bases. The CDR3 consists of 13 residues. Germline values: CDR1 MNHEY, CDR2 SMNVEV (reference sequence).

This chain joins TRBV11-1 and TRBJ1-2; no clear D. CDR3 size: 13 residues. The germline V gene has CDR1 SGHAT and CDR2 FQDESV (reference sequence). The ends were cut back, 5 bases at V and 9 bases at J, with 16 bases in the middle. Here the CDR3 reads CASSGGLRDRYTF. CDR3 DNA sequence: TGTGCCAGCAGCGGCGGTCTGAGAGATCGCTACACCTTC.

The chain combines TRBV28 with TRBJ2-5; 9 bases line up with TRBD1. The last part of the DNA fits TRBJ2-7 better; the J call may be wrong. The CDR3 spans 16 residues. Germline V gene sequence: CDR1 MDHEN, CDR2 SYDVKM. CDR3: CASLPGQGRGSYEQYF. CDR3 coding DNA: TGTGCCAGCCTCCCGGGACAGGGAAGGGGTTCCTACGAGCAGTACTTC.

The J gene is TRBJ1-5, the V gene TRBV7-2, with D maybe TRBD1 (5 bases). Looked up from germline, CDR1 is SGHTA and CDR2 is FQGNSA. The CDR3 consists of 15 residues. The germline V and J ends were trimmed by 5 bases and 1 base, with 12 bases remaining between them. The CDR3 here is CASSPGTWSNQPQHF. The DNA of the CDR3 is TGTGCCAGCAGCCCCGGGACTTGGAGCAATCAGCCCCAGCATTTT.

The CDR3 sequence is CASSEGTATTNEKLFF. DNA of the CDR3: TGTGCCAGCAGTGAAGGGACGGCTACAACTAATGAAAAACTGTTTTTT. The J gene is TRBJ1-4, the V gene TRBV2; no clear D. Trimming removed 1 base from V and 0 bases from J, with 9 bases in between. The CDR3 spans 16 residues. Germline V CDR1 and CDR2: SNHLY, FYNNEI.

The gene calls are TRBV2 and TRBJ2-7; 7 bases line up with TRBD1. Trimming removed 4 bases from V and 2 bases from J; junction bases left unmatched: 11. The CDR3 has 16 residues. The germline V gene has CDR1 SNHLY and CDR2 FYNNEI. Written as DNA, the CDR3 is TGTGCCAGCAGTGGGGGGAGACGACAGGGAACCTACGAGCAGTACTTC. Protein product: CASSGGRRQGTYEQYF.

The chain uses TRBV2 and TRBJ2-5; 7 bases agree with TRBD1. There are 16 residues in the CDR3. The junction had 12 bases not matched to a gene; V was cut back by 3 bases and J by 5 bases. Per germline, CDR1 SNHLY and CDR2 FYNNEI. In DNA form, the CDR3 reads TGTGCCAGCAGTGAGGGGGACAGTCTCCGACGGGAGACCCAGTACTTC. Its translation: CASSEGDSLRRETQYF.

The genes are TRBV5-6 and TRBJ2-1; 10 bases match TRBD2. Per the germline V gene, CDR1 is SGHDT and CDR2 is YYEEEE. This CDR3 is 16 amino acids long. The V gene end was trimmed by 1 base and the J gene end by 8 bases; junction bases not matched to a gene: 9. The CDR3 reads CASSLLSSGSVYEQFF. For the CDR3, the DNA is TGTGCCAGCAGCTTGTTGTCTAGCGGGAGCGTATATGAGCAGTTCTTC.

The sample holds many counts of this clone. The CDR3 region is CSVRGSDRANEQFF. In nucleotides, the CDR3 is TGCAGCGTTAGGGGTTCGGACAGGGCTAATGAGCAGTTCTTC. The chain carries TRBV29-1 and TRBJ2-1; 8 nucleotides match TRBD1. Unmatched junction bases numbered 10, after V lost 5 bases and J lost 7 bases. CDR3 length equals 14 residues. Germline CDR1 is SQVTM and CDR2 is ANQGSEA.

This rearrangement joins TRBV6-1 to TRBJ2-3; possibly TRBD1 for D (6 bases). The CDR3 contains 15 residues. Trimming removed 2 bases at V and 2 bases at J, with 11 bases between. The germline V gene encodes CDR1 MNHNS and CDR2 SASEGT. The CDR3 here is CASSEQGTSTDTQYF. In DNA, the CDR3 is TGTGCCAGCAGTGAACAGGGGACATCCACAGATACGCAGTATTTT.

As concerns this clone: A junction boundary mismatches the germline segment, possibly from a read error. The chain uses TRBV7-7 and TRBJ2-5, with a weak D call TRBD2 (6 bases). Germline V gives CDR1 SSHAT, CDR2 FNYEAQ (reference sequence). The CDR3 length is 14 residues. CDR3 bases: TGTGCTAGCAGCCCTTCTCCGGCGGGGGAGACCCAGTACTTC. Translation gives CASSPSPAGETQYF.

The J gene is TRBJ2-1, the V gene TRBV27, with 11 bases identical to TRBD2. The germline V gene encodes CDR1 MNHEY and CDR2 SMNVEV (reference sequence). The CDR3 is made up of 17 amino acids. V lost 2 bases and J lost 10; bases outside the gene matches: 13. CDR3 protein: CASSLRGGLAGGGEQFF. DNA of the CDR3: TGTGCCAGCAGTTTAAGGGGGGGGCTAGCGGGAGGTGGAGAGCAGTTCTTC.

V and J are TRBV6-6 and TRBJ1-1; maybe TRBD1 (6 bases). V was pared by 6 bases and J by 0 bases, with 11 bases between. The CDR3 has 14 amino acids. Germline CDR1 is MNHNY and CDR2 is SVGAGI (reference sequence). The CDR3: CASRDRDLNTEAFF. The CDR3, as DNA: TGTGCCAGCAGGGACAGAGATTTGAACACTGAAGCTTTCTTT.

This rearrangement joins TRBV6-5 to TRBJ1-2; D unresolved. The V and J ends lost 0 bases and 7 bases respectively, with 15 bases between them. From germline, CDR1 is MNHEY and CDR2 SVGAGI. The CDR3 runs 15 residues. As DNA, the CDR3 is TGTGCCAGCAGTTACTCGATAGTAGGGAAGTTTGGCTACACCTTC. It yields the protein CASSYSIVGKFGYTF.

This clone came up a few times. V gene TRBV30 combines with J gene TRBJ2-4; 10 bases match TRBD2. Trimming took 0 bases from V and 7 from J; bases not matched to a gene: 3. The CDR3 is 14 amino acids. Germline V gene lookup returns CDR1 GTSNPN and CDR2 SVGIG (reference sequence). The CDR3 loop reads CAWSVEREGNIQYF. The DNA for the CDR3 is TGTGCCTGGAGTGTCGAGCGGGAGGGGAACATTCAGTACTTC.

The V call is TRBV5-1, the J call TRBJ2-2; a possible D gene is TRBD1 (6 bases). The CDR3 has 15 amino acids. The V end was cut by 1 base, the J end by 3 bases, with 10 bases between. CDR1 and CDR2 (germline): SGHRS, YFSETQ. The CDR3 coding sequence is TGCGCCAGCAGCTTGAACAGGGCGGACACCGGGGAGCTGTTTTTT. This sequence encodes CASSLNRADTGELFF.

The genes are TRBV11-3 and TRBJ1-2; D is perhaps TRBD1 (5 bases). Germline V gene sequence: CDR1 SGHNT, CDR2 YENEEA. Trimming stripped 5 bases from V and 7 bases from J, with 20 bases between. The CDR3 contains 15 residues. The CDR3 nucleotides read TGTGCCAGCAGCCAAGAGGCGGCGGGACGGAGTGGCTACACCTTC. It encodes CASSQEAAGRSGYTF.

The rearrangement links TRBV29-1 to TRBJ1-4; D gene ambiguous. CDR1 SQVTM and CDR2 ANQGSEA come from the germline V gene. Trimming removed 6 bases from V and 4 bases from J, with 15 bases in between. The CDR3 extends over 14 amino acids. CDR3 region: CSVSYSSGNEKLFF. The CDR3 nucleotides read TGCAGCGTCTCTTACAGTTCGGGTAATGAAAAACTGTTTTTT.

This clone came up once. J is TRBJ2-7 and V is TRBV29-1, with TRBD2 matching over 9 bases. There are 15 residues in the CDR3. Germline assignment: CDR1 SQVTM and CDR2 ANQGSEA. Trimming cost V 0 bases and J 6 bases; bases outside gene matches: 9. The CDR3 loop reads CSVEDGLAGPREQYF. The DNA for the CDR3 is TGCAGCGTTGAAGATGGGCTAGCGGGGCCCCGCGAGCAGTACTTC.

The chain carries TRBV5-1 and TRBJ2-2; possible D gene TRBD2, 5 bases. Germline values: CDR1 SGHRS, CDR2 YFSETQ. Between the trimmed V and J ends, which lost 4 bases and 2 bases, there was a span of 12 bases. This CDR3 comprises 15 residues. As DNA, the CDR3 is TGCGCCAGCAGCGTTGTTAGCGCTAACACCGGGGAGCTGTTTTTT. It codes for CASSVVSANTGELFF.